One and the same sample provided the 14 T cell receptor beta chains below, sequenced in a study of OX40 agonist ivuxolimab in advanced cancers. The method was immunoSEQ multiplex PCR; TCRdb's version includes in-frame clones alone and lacks a portion of them. The data contain 90,000 to 130,000 clones, 89% of them singletons. The source was CD4+ or CD8+ T cells sorted from blood, collected in a trial of the OX40 agonist ivuxolimab. The origin of the receptors is an adult with an advanced solid tumor such as melanoma, head and neck, liver or kidney cancer.

Turning to this clone: One junction end does not reproduce the germline sequence, and a read error may be involved. The rearrangement links TRBV29-1 to TRBJ1-2; possible D gene TRBD1, 6 bases. The germline CDR1 and CDR2 sequences are SQVTM and ANQGSEA. This CDR3 is built from 9 residues. The CDR3 loop reads CSTEGGEAF. The CDR3, as DNA: TGCAGCACAGAAGGGGGGGAGGCCTTC.

Only one count was recorded for this clone. The CDR3 DNA reads TGTGCCAGCAGCTTGGGGACAGGGGTGGATCAGCCCCAGCATTTT. This sequence encodes CASSLGTGVDQPQHF. This sequence joins TRBV7-9 and TRBJ1-5, with 10 bases that match TRBD1. The V gene's germline CDR1 is SEHNR and CDR2 FQNEAQ (reference sequence). The V and J ends lost 3 bases and 5 bases, in that order; junction bases with no gene match: 4. The CDR3 has 15 amino acids.

V gene TRBV19 combines with J gene TRBJ2-6, with D possibly being TRBD1 or TRBD2 (6 bases each). The V end was cut by 5 bases, the J end by 1 base, with 18 bases between. The CDR3 is made up of 18 amino acids. Germline lookup yields CDR1 LNHDA and CDR2 SQIVND (reference sequence). The CDR3 DNA reads as TGTGCCAGTAGTGAGCCGCAGGGGAGGTGGTCTGGGGCCAACGTCCTGACTTTC. It is translated as CASSEPQGRWSGANVLTF. The whole variable domain, remainder taken from reference TRBV19 and TRBJ2-6, is DGGITQSPKYLFRKEGQNVTLSCEQNLNHDAMYWYRQDPGQGLRLIYYSQIVNDFQKGDIAEGYSVSREKKESFPLTVTSAQKNPTAFYLCASSEPQGRWSGANVLTFGAGSRLTVL.

The CDR3 DNA reads TGTGCCAGCAGCCCTCCGCGCTCTGGGGCCAACGTCCTGACTTTC. It encodes CASSPPRSGANVLTF. The J gene is TRBJ2-6, the V gene TRBV7-9; D remains unclear. The length of the CDR3 is 15 residues. Trimming cost V 5 bases and J 0 bases, with 8 bases left between them. CDR1 is SEHNR, CDR2 FQNEAQ, per germline (reference sequence).

The J gene is TRBJ2-7, the V gene TRBV7-6; the match to TRBD2 covers 8 bases. The CDR3 length is 20 residues. With V trimmed by 5 bases and J by 0 bases, 21 bases remained unmatched. Germline loops: CDR1 SGHVS, CDR2 FNYEAQ. The DNA for the CDR3 is TGTGCCAGCAGCCTGATAGCACCGGGACTAGTGGGCATAAGCTCCTACGAGCAGTACTTC. This gives the protein CASSLIAPGLVGISSYEQYF.

The chain links TRBV19 to TRBJ1-5, with a tentative D call TRBD1 (5 bases). The V gene's germline CDR1 is LNHDA and CDR2 SQIVND (reference sequence). The germline V and J ends were trimmed by 1 base and 4 bases, with 14 bases remaining between them. The CDR3 is made up of 16 amino acids. The CDR3 here is CASSIGGGEPNQPQHF. DNA for the CDR3: TGTGCCAGTAGTATAGGAGGAGGGGAACCTAATCAGCCCCAGCATTTT.

The chain carries TRBV18 and TRBJ2-7; D gene ambiguous. With 2 bases removed from V and 3 bases from J, the gap between germline ends came to 5 bases. CDR3 length: 12 residues. CDR1 is KGHSH, CDR2 LQKENI, per germline. The chain's CDR3 is CASSPVLYEQYF. The CDR3, as DNA: TGTGCCAGCTCACCAGTGCTCTACGAGCAGTACTTC.

CDR3 amino acids: CASSSPPGAVYEQYF. CDR3 bases: TGTGCCAGCAGCTCCCCCCCAGGGGCAGTATACGAGCAGTACTTC. V is TRBV7-2 and J is TRBJ2-7, with D perhaps matching TRBD1 (6 bases). V lost 4 bases and J 4 bases, leaving 17 bases between the germline ends. The CDR3 runs 15 residues. Germline-derived CDR1 and CDR2 are SGHTA and FQGNSA.

The sample holds one count of this clone. The chain recombines TRBV7-1 with TRBJ2-1; the D gene is possibly TRBD1 (6 bases). TRBV7-1 is an open reading frame, and its role is uncertain. V was shortened by 4 bases and J by 9 bases, with 22 bases between the two germline ends. The CDR3 covers 16 residues. The CDR3 sequence is CASSLIGTPLSSEQFF. CDR3 DNA: TGTGCCAGCAGCTTAATTGGGACACCCCTTTCGAGTGAGCAGTTCTTC.

This clone is a singleton in its sample. The chain has TRBV7-9 and TRBJ1-1; 8 nucleotides match TRBD1. V dropped 5 bases and J dropped 0; count of bases not matched to a gene: 8. The CDR3 length is 16 residues. Per germline, CDR1 SEHNR and CDR2 FQNEAQ (reference sequence). The CDR3 reads CASSDRDRTLNTEAFF. Written as DNA, the CDR3 is TGTGCCAGCAGCGATCGGGACAGGACTTTGAACACTGAAGCTTTCTTT.

This clone was seen only a few times. The chain joins TRBV9 to TRBJ1-2; a weak D match, TRBD1 (6 bases). Germline V CDR1 and CDR2: SGDLS, YYNGEE. The CDR3 has 15 residues. Trimming took 6 bases from V and 1 from J, leaving 16 bases between them. CDR3 DNA: TGTGCCAGCACACAGACAGGAGATCTTAACTATGGCTACACCTTC. Translating it yields CASTQTGDLNYGYTF. The variable domain in full, completed from reference TRBV9 and TRBJ1-2, reads DSGVTQTPKHLITATGQRVTLRCSPRSGDLSVYWYQQSLDQGLQFLIQYYNGEERAKGNILERFSAQQFPDLHSELNLSSLELGDSALYFCASTQTGDLNYGYTFGSGTRLTVV.

The chain uses TRBV11-1 and TRBJ2-5; TRBD1 might be the D (6 bases). Germline V gene data show CDR1 as SGHAT and CDR2 as FQDESV (reference sequence). The CDR3 contains 13 residues. The ends were cut back, 9 bases at V and 4 bases at J, with 15 bases in the middle. CDR3 nucleotide sequence: TGTGCCAGTTCCCCAGGGGTGGGAGAGACCCAGTACTTC. It specifies CASSPGVGETQYF.

About this clone: Relative to the germline gene, one junction end is altered; a read error may explain this. V and J are TRBV30 and TRBJ2-1, with TRBD2 identical over 14 bases. This CDR3 region has 15 residues. Per germline, CDR1 GTSNPN and CDR2 SVGIG (reference sequence). The CDR3 coding sequence is TGTGCCTGGAGTATGCCGACTAGCGGGGGGGCTTTCTTGGTCTTC. Encoded protein: CAWSMPTSGGAFLVF.

V is TRBV18 and J is TRBJ1-4; TRBD1 aligns across 7 bases. The CDR3 covers 12 residues. V gave up 3 bases and J gave up 13 bases; unmatched junction bases: 5. Germline V lookup: CDR1 KGHSH, CDR2 LQKENI. CDR3 bases: TGTGCCAGCTCACCCCAGGGGGGCGGACTGTTTTTT. This translates into CASSPQGGGLFF.